This T cell receptor (beta chain) was recorded in a study of T cell responses to AZD1222 COVID-19 vaccine. Study-level background: Second-dose intervals near 4 or 12 weeks were combined. Broader study findings: Baseline serostatus was positive in only six AZD1222 recipients. Donors were chiefly white British, with a greater number of females, and clonal diversity was perhaps underestimated. Once two AZD1222 doses were given, Spike-specific TCR breadth and depth went up.

The repertoire was sequenced with immunoSEQ multiplex PCR; TCRdb's copy has only in-frame clones and lacks some. The sample shows around 170,000 clones, approximately 90% of them seen only once. Concerning this clone: Antigen: not known.

J was trimmed by 5 bases and V by 4 bases; bases with no gene match: 8. The V gene's germline CDR1 is SGDLS and CDR2 YYNGEE. CDR3 length equals 15 residues. The gene calls are TRBV9 and TRBJ1-3; 8 bases align to TRBD1. The clonotype was recovered from an adult in good health. Sequencing was performed on peripheral blood, taken on day 0 of AZD1222 vaccination. CDR3 region: CASSQPDRDRNTIYF. The DNA of the CDR3 is TGTGCCAGCAGCCAACCGGACAGGGATAGAAACACCATATATTTT.